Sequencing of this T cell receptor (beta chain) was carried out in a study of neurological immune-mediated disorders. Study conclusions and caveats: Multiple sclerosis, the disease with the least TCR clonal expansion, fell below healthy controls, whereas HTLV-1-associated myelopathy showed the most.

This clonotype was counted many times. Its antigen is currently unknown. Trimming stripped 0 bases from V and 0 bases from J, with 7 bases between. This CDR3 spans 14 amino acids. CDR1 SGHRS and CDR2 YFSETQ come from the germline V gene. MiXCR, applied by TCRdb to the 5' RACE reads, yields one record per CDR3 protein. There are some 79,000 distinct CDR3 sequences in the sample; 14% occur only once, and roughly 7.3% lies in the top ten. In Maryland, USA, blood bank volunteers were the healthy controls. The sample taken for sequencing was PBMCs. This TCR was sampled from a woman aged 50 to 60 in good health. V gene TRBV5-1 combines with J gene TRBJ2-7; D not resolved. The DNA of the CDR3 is TGCGCCAGCAGCTTGGGACAAAACTCCTACGAGCAGTACTTC. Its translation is CASSLGQNSYEQYF.